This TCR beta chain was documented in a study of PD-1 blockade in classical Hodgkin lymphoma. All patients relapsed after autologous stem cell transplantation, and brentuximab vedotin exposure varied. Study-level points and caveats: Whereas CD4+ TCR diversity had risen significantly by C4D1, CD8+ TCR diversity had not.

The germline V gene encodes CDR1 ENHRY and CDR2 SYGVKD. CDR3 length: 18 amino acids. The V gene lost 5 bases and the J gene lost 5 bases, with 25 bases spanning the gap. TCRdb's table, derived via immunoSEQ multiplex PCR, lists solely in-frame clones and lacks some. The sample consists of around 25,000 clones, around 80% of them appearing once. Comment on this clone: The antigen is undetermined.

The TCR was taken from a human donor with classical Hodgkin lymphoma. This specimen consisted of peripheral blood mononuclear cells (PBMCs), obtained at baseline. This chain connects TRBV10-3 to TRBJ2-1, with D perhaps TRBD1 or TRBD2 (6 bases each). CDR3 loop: CAISPYRGPGELDNEQFF. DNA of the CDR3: TGTGCCATCAGTCCTTACCGGGGGCCAGGGGAATTGGACAATGAGCAGTTCTTC.